The 20 T cell receptor beta chains given below trace back to one sample, sequenced in a study of T and B cells in COVID-19 patients (TCRdb year 2020). TRB repertoires were amplified from around 250-460 ng of genomic DNA extracted from blood. TCRdb records Illumina MiSeq as the sequencer. TRB rearrangements were amplified by multiplex PCR with BIOMED2 TRB-A/B primer pools. TCRdb reprocessing: public reads trimmed at Q25 with fastp, clones called with MiXCR, in-frame beta chains kept. Each record represents a unique CDR3 protein, reported with the most common genes and DNA among its rows. The sample data list some 8,000 distinct CDR3 sequences, and 40% to 45% of these were observed just once. The biggest ten clones account for more than 3% of the sample. Sequencing used blood. Receptor source: a human donor who had recovered from COVID-19.

About this clonotype itself: A much bigger clone sits one base away, suggesting this may be a read error. V is TRBV19 and J is TRBJ2-3; possibly TRBD2 for D (5 bases). The CDR3 is made up of 15 amino acids. Germline V gives CDR1 LNHDA, CDR2 SQIVND (reference sequence). Trimming took 6 bases from V and 6 from J, leaving 19 bases between them. CDR3 residues: CASSQTMGSGDTQYF. The CDR3 nucleotides read TGTGCCAGTAGCCAGACTATGGGGAGCGGTGATACGCAGTATTTT.

This clonotype was seen only a few times. The CDR3 here is CASSPILAHTQYF. CDR3 in DNA: TGTGCCAGCAGCCCAATACTAGCCCATACGCAGTATTTT. The rearrangement links TRBV27 to TRBJ2-3; TRBD2 is a possible D gene (6 bases). The CDR3 extends over 13 amino acids. CDR1 is MNHEY, CDR2 SMNVEV, per germline (reference sequence). V was shortened by 6 bases and J by 7 bases, with 14 bases between the two germline ends.

This clonotype was found a few times. CDR3 region: CASSYSRGTGELFF. The CDR3 DNA reads TGTGCCAGCAGTTACTCCCGGGGGACCGGGGAGCTGTTTTTT. V and J are TRBV6-2 or TRBV6-3 and TRBJ2-2; D might be TRBD2 (6 bases). CDR3 length equals 14 residues. Trimming took off 0 bases at V and 5 bases at J, with 7 bases between the two ends. Germline V lookup: CDR1 MNHEY, CDR2 SVGEGT.

This sequence joins TRBV6-2 or TRBV6-3 and TRBJ2-2; D unclear. The germline gives CDR1 MNHEY, CDR2 SVGEGT. Trimming took off 7 bases at V and 1 base at J, with 1 base between the two ends. The CDR3 covers 11 residues. CDR3 nucleotide sequence: TGTGCCAGCATGAACACCGGGGAGCTGTTTTTT. Protein product: CASMNTGELFF.

By frequency in the sample, this clonotype is medium-sized. V usage is TRBV19 and J usage is TRBJ2-2; 8 bases align to TRBD1. The CDR3 contains 15 residues. With V trimmed by 7 bases and J by 5 bases, 9 bases remained unmatched. Looked up from germline, CDR1 is LNHDA and CDR2 is SQIVND (reference sequence). DNA of the CDR3: TGTGCCAGTATTCAGGGGGCAACGCGTACCGGGGAGCTGTTTTTT. Its translation is CASIQGATRTGELFF.

The chain combines TRBV5-4 with TRBJ2-5, with a weak D call TRBD2 (5 bases). The CDR3 runs to 15 residues. Germline V gene data show CDR1 as SGHNT and CDR2 as YYREEE (reference sequence). V lost 1 base and J lost 3, with 13 bases in between. The CDR3 nucleotides read TGTGCCAGCAGCTTGTCGAGGACTGAGAAAGAGACCCAGTACTTC. Protein: CASSLSRTEKETQYF.

This chain uses TRBV27 with TRBJ1-1; perhaps TRBD1 as D (5 bases). CDR1 is MNHEY and CDR2 is SMNVEV in the germline V gene (reference sequence). CDR3 size: 13 residues. V was clipped by 5 bases and J by 0 bases, with 7 bases between them. The CDR3 DNA reads TGTGCCAGCAGTCCGGGACTGAACACTGAAGCTTTCTTT. Translated, it gives CASSPGLNTEAFF.

The rearrangement links TRBV5-6 to TRBJ1-5; a possible D gene is TRBD1 (6 bases). Germline V gene lookup returns CDR1 SGHDT and CDR2 YYEEEE. The germline V and J ends were trimmed by 0 bases and 2 bases, with 12 bases remaining between them. The CDR3 is made up of 16 amino acids. The CDR3 DNA sequence: TGTGCCAGCAGCTTGGGAGGCAGGGGAGGCAATCAGCCCCAGCATTTT. Translation: CASSLGGRGGNQPQHF.

The chain links TRBV19 to TRBJ2-3, with 13 bases that match TRBD2. With 6 bases clipped from V and 11 bases from J, the junction kept 5 bases outside the gene matches. The CDR3 runs to 13 residues. Germline CDR1 is LNHDA and CDR2 is SQIVND (reference sequence). The CDR3 loop is CASSRLAGGMQYF. The CDR3 DNA is TGTGCCAGTAGCCGACTAGCGGGGGGAATGCAGTATTTT.

In this sample, this clonotype turned up a few times. The rearrangement links TRBV6-1 to TRBJ2-6; D is ambiguous. Germline V CDR1 and CDR2: MNHNS, SASEGT. V was shortened by 6 bases and J by 3 bases, with 9 bases between the two germline ends. This CDR3 contains 14 residues. The chain's CDR3 is CASRQTIGANVLTF. CDR3 DNA: TGTGCCAGCAGACAGACCATTGGGGCCAACGTCCTGACTTTC.

This chain uses TRBV20-1 with TRBJ2-3; D possibly matches TRBD1 or TRBD2 (6 bases each). The CDR3 loop spans 19 amino acids. Germline-derived CDR1 and CDR2 are DFQATT and SNEGSKA (reference sequence). V dropped 1 base and J dropped 0 bases, with 23 bases sitting between them. The CDR3 nucleotides are TGCAGTGCTAGAGGTTTCCGAATGATCGGGGGCACTAGCACAGATACGCAGTATTTT. This sequence encodes CSARGFRMIGGTSTDTQYF.

This chain uses TRBV7-2 with TRBJ2-7; D not resolved. Trimming left V 5 bases short and J 12 bases short, with 20 bases between. Germline CDR1 and CDR2: SGHTA and FQGNSA. The CDR3 extends over 13 amino acids. CDR3 sequence (DNA): TGTGCCAGCAGCACTAATAGTTATGCGGCAATGTACTTC. Its protein is CASSTNSYAAMYF.

The J gene is TRBJ1-1, the V gene TRBV4-3, with 10 bases that match TRBD1. This CDR3 spans 19 amino acids. The germline V gene has CDR1 LGHNA and CDR2 YSLEER. Trimming took 3 bases from V and 4 from J; bases not matched to a gene: 17. The CDR3 spells CASSQKQPGQGKWSTEAFF. The CDR3 bases are TGCGCCAGCAGCCAGAAGCAGCCGGGACAGGGGAAATGGAGCACTGAAGCTTTCTTT.

The chain links TRBV27 to TRBJ2-3; TRBD2 matches at 10 bases. V gave up 10 bases and J gave up 3 bases; unmatched junction bases: 4. This CDR3 is built from 13 residues. Looked up from germline, CDR1 is MNHEY and CDR2 is SMNVEV (reference sequence). In nucleotides, the CDR3 is TGTGCCATCGGACTAGCGGTAACAGATACGCAGTATTTT. Amino acids: CAIGLAVTDTQYF.

The genes are TRBV6-2 or TRBV6-3 and TRBJ2-5, with TRBD1 as a possible D gene (6 bases). The CDR3 totals 15 residues. Germline V gives CDR1 MNHEY, CDR2 SVGEGT. V lost 2 bases and J lost 5, with 15 bases in between. CDR3 sequence (DNA): TGTGCCAGCAGTTACACCCGGGACATTTGGGAGACCCAGTACTTC. Translation: CASSYTRDIWETQYF.

This clonotype qualifies as medium-sized. The chain couples TRBV27 to TRBJ2-1; 8 bases fit TRBD1. V gave up 3 bases and J gave up 8 bases; unmatched junction bases: 9. This CDR3 has 15 residues. Germline CDR1 and CDR2: MNHEY and SMNVEV (reference sequence). This chain's CDR3 is CASSLEQGDGDEQFF. CDR3 bases: TGTGCCAGCAGTTTGGAACAGGGGGATGGGGATGAGCAGTTCTTC.

The chain links TRBV18 to TRBJ2-5; D call uncertain. CDR1 and CDR2 from the germline V gene are KGHSH and LQKENI. The length of the CDR3 is 12 residues. The V end was cut by 5 bases, the J end by 0 bases, with 4 bases between. Here the CDR3 reads CASSKYQETQYF. For the CDR3, the DNA is TGTGCCAGCTCAAAGTACCAAGAGACCCAGTACTTC.

V is TRBV28 and J is TRBJ2-3; D not resolved. The V end lost 7 bases, the J end lost 4 bases, and 12 bases lay between the germline ends. Germline CDR1 and CDR2: MDHEN and SYDVKM. The CDR3 sequence is 13 residues long. This chain's CDR3 is CASTLGRPDTQYF. The CDR3 region has the DNA TGTGCCAGCACCCTTGGAAGGCCAGATACGCAGTATTTT. Looking up the rest from reference TRBV28 and TRBJ2-3 gives the full variable domain: DVKVTQSSRYLVKRTGEKVFLECVQDMDHENMFWYRQDPGLGLRLIYFSYDVKMKEKGDIPEGYSVSREKKERFSLILESASTNQTSMYLCASTLGRPDTQYFGPGTRLTVL.

This chain joins TRBV6-2 or TRBV6-3 and TRBJ2-6, with D tentatively TRBD1 (6 bases). Per germline, CDR1 MNHEY and CDR2 SVGEGT. The V gene lost 7 bases and the J gene lost 2 bases, with 12 bases spanning the gap. The CDR3 runs to 15 residues. The CDR3 nucleotides are TGTGCCAGCACCCAACAGGGAGCTGGGGCCAACGTCCTGACTTTC. Protein sequence: CASTQQGAGANVLTF.

This clonotype counts as medium-sized. The chain employs TRBV29-1 and TRBJ2-1; 8 nucleotides align to TRBD2. V lost 0 bases to trimming and J lost 6 bases; unmatched junction nucleotides: 10. CDR1 and CDR2 (germline): SQVTM, ANQGSEA. The CDR3 has 16 amino acids. DNA of the CDR3: TGCAGCGTTGAAGATCTCCCGGGGACTAGGGGCAATGAGCAGTTCTTC. This encodes CSVEDLPGTRGNEQFF.